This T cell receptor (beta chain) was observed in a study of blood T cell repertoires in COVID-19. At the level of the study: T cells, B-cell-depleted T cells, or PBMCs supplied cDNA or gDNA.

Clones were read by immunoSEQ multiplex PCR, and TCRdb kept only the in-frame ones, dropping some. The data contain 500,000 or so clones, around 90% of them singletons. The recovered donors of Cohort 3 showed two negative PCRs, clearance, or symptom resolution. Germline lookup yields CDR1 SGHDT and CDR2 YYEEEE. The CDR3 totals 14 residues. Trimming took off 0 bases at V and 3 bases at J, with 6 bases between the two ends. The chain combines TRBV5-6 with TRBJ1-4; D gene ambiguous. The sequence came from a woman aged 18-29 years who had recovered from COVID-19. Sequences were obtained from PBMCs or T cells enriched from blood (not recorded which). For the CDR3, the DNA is TGTGCCAGCAGCTTGGTACAGTCTAATGAAAAACTGTTTTTT. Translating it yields CASSLVQSNEKLFF.